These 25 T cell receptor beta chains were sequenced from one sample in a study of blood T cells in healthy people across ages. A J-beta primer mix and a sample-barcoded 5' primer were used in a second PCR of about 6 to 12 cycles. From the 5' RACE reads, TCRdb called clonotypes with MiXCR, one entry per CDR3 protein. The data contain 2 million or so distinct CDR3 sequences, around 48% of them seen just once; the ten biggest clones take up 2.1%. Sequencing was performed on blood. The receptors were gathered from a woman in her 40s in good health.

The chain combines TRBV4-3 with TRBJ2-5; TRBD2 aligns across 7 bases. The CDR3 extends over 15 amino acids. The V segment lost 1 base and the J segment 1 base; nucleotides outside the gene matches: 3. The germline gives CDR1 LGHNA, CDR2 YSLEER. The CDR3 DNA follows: TGCGCCAGCAGCCAAGGGGGACTAAGCCAAGAGACCCAGTACTTC. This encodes CASSQGGLSQETQYF.

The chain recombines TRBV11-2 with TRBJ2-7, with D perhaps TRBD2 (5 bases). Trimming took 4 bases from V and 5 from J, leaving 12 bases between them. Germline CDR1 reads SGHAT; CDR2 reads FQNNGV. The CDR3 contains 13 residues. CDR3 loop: CASSSRGSDEQYF. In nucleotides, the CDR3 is TGTGCCAGCAGCTCAAGAGGGTCGGACGAGCAGTACTTC.

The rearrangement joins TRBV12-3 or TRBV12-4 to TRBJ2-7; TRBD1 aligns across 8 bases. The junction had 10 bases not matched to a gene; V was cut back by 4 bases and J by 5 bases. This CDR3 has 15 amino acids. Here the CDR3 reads CASSSLGTGAHEQYF. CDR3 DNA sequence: TGTGCCAGCAGTTCCCTAGGGACAGGCGCCCACGAGCAGTACTTC.

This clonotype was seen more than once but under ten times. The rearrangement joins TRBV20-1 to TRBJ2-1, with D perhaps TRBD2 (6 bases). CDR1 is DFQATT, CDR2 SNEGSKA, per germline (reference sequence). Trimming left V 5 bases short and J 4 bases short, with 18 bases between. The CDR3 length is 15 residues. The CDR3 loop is CSAPRLEGYYNEQFF. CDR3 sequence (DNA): TGCAGTGCTCCTAGACTAGAGGGATATTACAATGAGCAGTTCTTC.

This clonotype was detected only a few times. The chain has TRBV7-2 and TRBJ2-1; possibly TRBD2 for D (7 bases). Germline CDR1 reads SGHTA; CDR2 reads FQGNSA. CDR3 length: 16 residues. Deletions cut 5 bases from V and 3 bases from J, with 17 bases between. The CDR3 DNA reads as TGTGCCAGCAGCGTATACCGGGGGGCCGTCTACAATGAGCAGTTCTTC. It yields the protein CASSVYRGAVYNEQFF.

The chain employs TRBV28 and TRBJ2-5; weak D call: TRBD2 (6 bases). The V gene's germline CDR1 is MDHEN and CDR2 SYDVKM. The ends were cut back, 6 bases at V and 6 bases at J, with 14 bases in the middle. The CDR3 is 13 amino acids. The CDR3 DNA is TGTGCCAGCAGCTTGACTAGGCTGAAGACCCAGTACTTC. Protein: CASSLTRLKTQYF.

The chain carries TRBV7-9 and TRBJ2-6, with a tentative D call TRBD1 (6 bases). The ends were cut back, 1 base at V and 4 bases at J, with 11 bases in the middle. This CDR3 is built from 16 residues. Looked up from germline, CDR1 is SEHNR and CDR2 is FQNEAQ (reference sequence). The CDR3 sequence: CASSLGGPSGANVLTF. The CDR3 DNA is TGTGCCAGCAGCTTAGGGGGGCCCTCCGGGGCCAACGTCCTGACTTTC.

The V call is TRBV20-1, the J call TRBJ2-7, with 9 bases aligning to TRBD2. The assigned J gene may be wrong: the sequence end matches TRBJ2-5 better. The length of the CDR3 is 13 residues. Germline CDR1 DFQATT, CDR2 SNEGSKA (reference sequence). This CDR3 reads CSGERGVSETQYF. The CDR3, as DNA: TGCAGTGGAGAGCGGGGGGTCTCAGAGACCCAGTACTTC.

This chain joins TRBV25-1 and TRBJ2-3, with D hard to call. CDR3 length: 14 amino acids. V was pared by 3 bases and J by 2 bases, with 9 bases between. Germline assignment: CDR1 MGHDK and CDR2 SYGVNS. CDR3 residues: CASSEKWHTDTQYF. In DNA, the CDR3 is TGTGCCAGCAGTGAGAAATGGCACACAGATACGCAGTATTTT.

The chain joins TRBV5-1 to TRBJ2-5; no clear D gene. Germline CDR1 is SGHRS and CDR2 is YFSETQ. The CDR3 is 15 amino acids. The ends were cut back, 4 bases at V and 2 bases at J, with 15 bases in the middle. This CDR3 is CASSRGLASQETQYF. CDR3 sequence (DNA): TGCGCCAGCAGCCGCGGCTTGGCTTCACAAGAGACCCAGTACTTC.

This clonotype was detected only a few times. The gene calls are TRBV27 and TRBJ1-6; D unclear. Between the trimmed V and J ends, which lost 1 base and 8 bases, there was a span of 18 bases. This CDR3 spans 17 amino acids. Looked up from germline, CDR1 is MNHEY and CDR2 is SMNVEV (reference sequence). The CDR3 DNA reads TGTGCCAGCAGTTTATTAGCTGCGGCACCTCTGCATTCACCCCTCCACTTT. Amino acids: CASSLLAAAPLHSPLHF.

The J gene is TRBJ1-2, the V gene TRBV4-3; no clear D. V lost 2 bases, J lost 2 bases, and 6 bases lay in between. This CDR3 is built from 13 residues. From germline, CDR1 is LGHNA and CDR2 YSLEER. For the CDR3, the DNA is TGCGCCAGCAGCCAACAGGAAAACTATGGCTACACCTTC. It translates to CASSQQENYGYTF.

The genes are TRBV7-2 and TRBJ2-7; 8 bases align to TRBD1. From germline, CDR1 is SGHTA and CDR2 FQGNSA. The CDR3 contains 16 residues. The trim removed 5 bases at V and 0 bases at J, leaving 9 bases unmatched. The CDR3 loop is CASSAPGQADSYEQYF. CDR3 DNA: TGTGCCAGCAGCGCCCCGGGACAGGCGGACTCCTACGAGCAGTACTTC.

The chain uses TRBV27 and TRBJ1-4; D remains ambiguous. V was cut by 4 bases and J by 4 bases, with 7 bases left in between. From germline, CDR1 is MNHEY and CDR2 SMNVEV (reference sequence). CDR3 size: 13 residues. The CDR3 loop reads CASSWAVNEKLFF. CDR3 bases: TGTGCCAGCAGTTGGGCAGTTAATGAAAAACTGTTTTTT.

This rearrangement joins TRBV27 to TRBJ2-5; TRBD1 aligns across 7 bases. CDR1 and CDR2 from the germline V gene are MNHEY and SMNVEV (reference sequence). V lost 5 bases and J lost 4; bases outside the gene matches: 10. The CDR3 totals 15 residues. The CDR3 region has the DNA TGTGCCAGCAGTCCCAGGGACAGACTAACAGAGACCCAGTACTTC. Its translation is CASSPRDRLTETQYF.

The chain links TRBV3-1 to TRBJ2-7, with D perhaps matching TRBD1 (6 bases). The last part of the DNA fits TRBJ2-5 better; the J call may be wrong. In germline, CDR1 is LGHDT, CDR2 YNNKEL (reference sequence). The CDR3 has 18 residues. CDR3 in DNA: TGTGCCAGCAGCCAAGATGGCAGGTTTGGGGGCATTTGGGAGACCCAGTACTTC. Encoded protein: CASSQDGRFGGIWETQYF.

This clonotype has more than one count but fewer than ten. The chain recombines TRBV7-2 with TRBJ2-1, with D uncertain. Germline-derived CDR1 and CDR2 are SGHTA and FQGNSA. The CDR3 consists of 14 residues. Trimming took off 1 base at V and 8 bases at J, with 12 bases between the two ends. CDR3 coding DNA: TGTGCCAGCAGCTTAGATCTTGGCCGTTATGAGCAGTTCTTC. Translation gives CASSLDLGRYEQFF. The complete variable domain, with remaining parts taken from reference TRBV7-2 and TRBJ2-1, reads GAGVSQSPSNKVTEKGKDVELRCDPISGHTALYWYRQSLGQGLEFLIYFQGNSAPDKSGLPSDRFSAERTGGSVSTLTIQRTQQEDSAVYLCASSLDLGRYEQFFGPGTRLTVL.

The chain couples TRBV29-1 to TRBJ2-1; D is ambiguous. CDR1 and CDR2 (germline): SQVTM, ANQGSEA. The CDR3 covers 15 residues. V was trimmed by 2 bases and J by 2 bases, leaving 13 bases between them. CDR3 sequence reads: CSVEKLSGAYNEQFF. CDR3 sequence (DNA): TGCAGCGTTGAAAAGCTCTCAGGAGCCTACAATGAGCAGTTCTTC.

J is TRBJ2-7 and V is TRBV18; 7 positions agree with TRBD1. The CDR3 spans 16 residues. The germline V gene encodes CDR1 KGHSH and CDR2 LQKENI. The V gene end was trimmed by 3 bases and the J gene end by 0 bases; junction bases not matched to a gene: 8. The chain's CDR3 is CASSPEAGQDSYEQYF. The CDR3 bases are TGTGCCAGCTCACCGGAGGCCGGACAGGACTCCTACGAGCAGTACTTC.

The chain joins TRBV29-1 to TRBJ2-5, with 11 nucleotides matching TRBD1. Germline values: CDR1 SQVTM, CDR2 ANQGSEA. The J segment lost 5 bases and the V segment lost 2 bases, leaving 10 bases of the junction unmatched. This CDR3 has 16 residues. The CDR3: CSVERGRTGGDETQYF. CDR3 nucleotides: TGCAGCGTTGAAAGGGGGAGGACAGGGGGCGACGAGACCCAGTACTTC.

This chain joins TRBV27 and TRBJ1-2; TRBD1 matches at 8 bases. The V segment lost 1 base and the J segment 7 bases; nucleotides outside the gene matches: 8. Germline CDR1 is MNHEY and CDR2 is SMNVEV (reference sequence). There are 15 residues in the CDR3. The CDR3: CASSLLAGQGGGYTF. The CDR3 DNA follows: TGTGCCAGCAGTTTATTGGCCGGACAGGGCGGTGGCTACACCTTC.

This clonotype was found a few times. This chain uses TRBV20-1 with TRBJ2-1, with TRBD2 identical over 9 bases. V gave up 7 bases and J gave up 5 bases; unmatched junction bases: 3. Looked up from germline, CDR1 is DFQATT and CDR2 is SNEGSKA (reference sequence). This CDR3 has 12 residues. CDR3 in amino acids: CSGSGSHNEQFF. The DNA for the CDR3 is TGCAGTGGTAGCGGGAGCCACAATGAGCAGTTCTTC.

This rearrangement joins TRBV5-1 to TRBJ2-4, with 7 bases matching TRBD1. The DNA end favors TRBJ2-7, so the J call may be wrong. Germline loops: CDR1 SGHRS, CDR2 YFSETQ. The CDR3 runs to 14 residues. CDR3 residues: CASRTTGMAYEQYF. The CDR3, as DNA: TGCGCCAGCAGGACGACAGGGATGGCCTACGAGCAGTACTTC.

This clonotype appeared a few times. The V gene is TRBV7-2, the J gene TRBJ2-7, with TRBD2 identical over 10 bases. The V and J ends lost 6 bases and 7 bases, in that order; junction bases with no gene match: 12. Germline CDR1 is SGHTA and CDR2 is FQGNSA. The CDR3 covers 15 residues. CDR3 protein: CASRLSGGPRDEQYF. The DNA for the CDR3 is TGTGCCAGCAGGCTTAGCGGGGGGCCTCGCGATGAGCAGTACTTC.

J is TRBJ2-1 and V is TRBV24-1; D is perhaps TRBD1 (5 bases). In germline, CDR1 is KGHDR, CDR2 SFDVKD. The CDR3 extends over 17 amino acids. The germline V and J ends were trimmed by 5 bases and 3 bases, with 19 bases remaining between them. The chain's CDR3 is CATSAPDGQGDYNEQFF. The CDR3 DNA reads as TGTGCCACCAGTGCCCCTGATGGCCAGGGCGACTACAATGAGCAGTTCTTC.